What follows are 25 T cell receptor beta chains derived from one specimen sequenced in a study of T cell repertoires in cytomegalovirus infection. Each CDR3 protein is one row after TCRdb ran MiXCR on the reads. The table records some 920,000 distinct CDR3 sequences, around 32% of them present only once. The antigens for these receptors are not known. The sequencing here drew on cultured CD8+ T cells from PBMCs, taken from culture after CMV antigen stimulation. All receptors come from a human donor in good health (CMV status not recorded). Some clones in this sample may be carry-over from other donors' samples.

This sequence joins TRBV20-1 and TRBJ2-5; 8 bases agree with TRBD2. The CDR3 length is 15 residues. Germline lookup yields CDR1 DFQATT and CDR2 SNEGSKA (reference sequence). The V gene end was trimmed by 0 bases and the J gene end by 5 bases; junction bases not matched to a gene: 8. CDR3 coding DNA: TGCAGTGCTAGAGATCGCCGTGGCGGGGGGGAGACCCAGTACTTC. It encodes CSARDRRGGGETQYF.

Details on this clonotype: At one end, the junction sequence differs from germline, possibly due to a read error. This chain uses TRBV29-1 with TRBJ2-1, with TRBD1 as a possible D gene (9 bases). Germline CDR1 is SQVTM and CDR2 is ANQGSEA. The CDR3 covers 12 residues. This chain's CDR3 is CSVDPGGDRAIF. The CDR3 DNA reads as TGCAGCGTTGACCCCGGGGGGGACAGGGCGATCTTC.

The table lists this clonotype with a count of one. The genes are TRBV11-1 and TRBJ1-2; D remains unclear. V lost 5 bases, J lost 1 base, and 11 bases lay in between. CDR3 size: 14 residues. Germline V CDR1 and CDR2: SGHAT, FQDESV (reference sequence). In nucleotides, the CDR3 is TGTGCCAGCAGCCAGGAGAGCTTTAACTATGGCTACACCTTC. It encodes CASSQESFNYGYTF.

The chain recombines TRBV7-9 with TRBJ2-5; a weak D match, TRBD1 (6 bases). The CDR3 length is 14 residues. The germline gives CDR1 SEHNR, CDR2 FQNEAQ (reference sequence). V was trimmed by 8 bases and J by 4 bases, leaving 17 bases between them. In nucleotides, the CDR3 is TGTGCCAGCGTCTCCGGGACAAACGTAGAGACCCAGTACTTC. This translates into CASVSGTNVETQYF.

The chain employs TRBV9 and TRBJ2-7; 9 bases agree with TRBD1. From germline, CDR1 is SGDLS and CDR2 YYNGEE. The CDR3 consists of 16 residues. With V trimmed by 3 bases and J by 5 bases, 12 bases remained unmatched. The CDR3 is CASSEIAGQGFNEQYF. For the CDR3, the DNA is TGTGCCAGCAGCGAGATTGCGGGACAGGGTTTTAACGAGCAGTACTTC.

This clonotype was seen just once. The CDR3 DNA follows: TGTGCCAGCAGTGGCCTGACAGGGGTAATAGGAAACACCATATATTTT. Protein sequence: CASSGLTGVIGNTIYF. The chain recombines TRBV2 with TRBJ1-3; TRBD1 matches 8 bases. The CDR3 covers 16 residues. Germline CDR1 SNHLY, CDR2 FYNNEI. Unmatched junction bases numbered 9, after V lost 4 bases and J lost 4 bases.

The chain couples TRBV9 to TRBJ2-5, with 7 positions matching TRBD1. With V trimmed by 7 bases and J by 2 bases, 5 bases remained unmatched. Per germline, CDR1 SGDLS and CDR2 YYNGEE. This CDR3 comprises 13 residues. DNA for the CDR3: TGTGCCAGCGGTGGGGGACAGCAAGAGACCCAGTACTTC. As protein: CASGGGQQETQYF.

This clonotype was counted a few times. CDR3 protein: CASSRQWTGTTDTQYF. The CDR3 nucleotides read TGTGCCAGCAGCCGTCAGTGGACAGGGACCACTGATACGCAGTATTTT. The V gene is TRBV2, the J gene TRBJ2-3, with 8 nucleotides matching TRBD1. The V and J ends lost 6 bases and 6 bases, in that order; junction bases with no gene match: 14. This CDR3 contains 16 residues. CDR1 is SNHLY, CDR2 FYNNEI, per germline.

The chain employs TRBV20-1 and TRBJ2-1; 9 bases fit TRBD2. This CDR3 is built from 16 residues. The V gene's germline CDR1 is DFQATT and CDR2 SNEGSKA (reference sequence). The trim removed 5 bases at V and 4 bases at J, leaving 12 bases unmatched. CDR3 sequence (DNA): TGCAGTGCTTCGGTCCGCGGGGGGGCCCCTTACAATGAGCAGTTCTTC. Protein: CSASVRGGAPYNEQFF.

This clonotype has just a few counts. The chain is built from TRBV7-9 and TRBJ2-1; D is perhaps TRBD2 (5 bases). The germline V gene has CDR1 SEHNR and CDR2 FQNEAQ (reference sequence). V lost 5 bases, J lost 6 bases, and 14 bases lay in between. The CDR3 has 14 amino acids. CDR3 loop: CASSPDLRGNEQFF. The CDR3 DNA reads TGTGCCAGCAGCCCGGACTTGCGCGGCAATGAGCAGTTCTTC.

The chain joins TRBV5-6 to TRBJ1-2, with D unclear. Trimming stripped 4 bases from V and 2 bases from J, with 12 bases between. The CDR3 contains 14 residues. Germline V CDR1 and CDR2: SGHDT, YYEEEE. The CDR3 is CASSPGVTNYGYTF. CDR3 sequence (DNA): TGTGCCAGCAGCCCCGGGGTCACCAACTATGGCTACACCTTC.

V and J are TRBV29-1 and TRBJ1-1, with 9 bases lining up with TRBD1. Germline lookup yields CDR1 SQVTM and CDR2 ANQGSEA. CDR3 size: 13 residues. After removal of 6 bases from V and 3 bases from J, the junction contained 5 bases not matched to a gene. The CDR3 is CSVEDRGDTEAFF. The CDR3 DNA is TGCAGCGTGGAGGACAGGGGAGACACTGAAGCTTTCTTT. Together with reference TRBV29-1 and TRBJ1-1, the CDR3 gives the full variable domain: SAVISQKPSRDICQRGTSLTIQCQVDSQVTMMFWYRQQPGQSLTLIATANQGSEATYESGFVIDKFPISRPNLTFSTLTVSNMSPEDSSIYLCSVEDRGDTEAFFGQGTRLTVV.

The chain uses TRBV7-3 and TRBJ1-1, with 12 bases identical to TRBD1. Germline V CDR1 and CDR2: SGHTA, FQGTGA. Trimming removed 5 bases from V and 0 bases from J; junction bases left unmatched: 7. The CDR3 sequence is 17 residues long. The CDR3 DNA reads TGTGCCAGCAGCCCAGGGACAGGGGGCTGGTTGAACACTGAAGCTTTCTTT. Translated: CASSPGTGGWLNTEAFF.

The V call is TRBV7-9, the J call TRBJ2-3, with D tentatively TRBD2 (6 bases). V shed 3 bases and J shed 2 bases, with 15 bases lying between them. The CDR3 length is 16 residues. Germline values: CDR1 SEHNR, CDR2 FQNEAQ (reference sequence). The CDR3 sequence is CASSFSRDRFTDTQYF. In DNA form, the CDR3 reads TGTGCCAGCAGCTTCTCGCGGGACCGATTCACAGATACGCAGTATTTT. Drawing the rest from reference TRBV7-9 and TRBJ2-3, the complete variable domain is DTGVSQNPRHKITKRGQNVTFRCDPISEHNRLYWYRQTLGQGPEFLTYFQNEAQLEKSRLLSDRFSAERPKGSFSTLEIQRTEQGDSAMYLCASSFSRDRFTDTQYFGPGTRLTVL.

This clonotype was seen more than once but under ten times. Its ends do not fully match the called genes, so a read error is possible. The V call is TRBV12-5, the J call TRBJ1-1; a weak D match, TRBD1 (6 bases). This CDR3 has 18 residues. Germline assignment: CDR1 LGHNT and CDR2 FRNRAP. The DNA of the CDR3 is TGTGCTAGTGGTTTTAGTACGGGACAAGTTTGGACGAACTCTGAAGCTTTCTTT. Encoded protein: CASGFSTGQVWTNSEAFF.

The table lists this clonotype with a few counts. The chain employs TRBV6-1 and TRBJ1-2, with D perhaps matching TRBD1 (5 bases). This CDR3 has 16 residues. V lost 0 bases, J lost 8 bases, and 19 bases lay in between. The germline V gene encodes CDR1 MNHNS and CDR2 SASEGT. In DNA form, the CDR3 reads TGTGCCAGCAGTGAAGCAAGGGGTAGGACCTCGCGGGGCTACACCTTC. It is translated as CASSEARGRTSRGYTF.

The genes are TRBV19 and TRBJ2-1; TRBD2 matches 14 bases. The length of the CDR3 is 17 residues. The germline V gene encodes CDR1 LNHDA and CDR2 SQIVND (reference sequence). V shed 4 bases and J 6 bases; nucleotides not matched to a gene: 8. The CDR3, as DNA: TGTGCCAGTAGTACCCGACTAGCGGGGGGGCGCGTCAATGAGCAGTTCTTC. This codes for CASSTRLAGGRVNEQFF.

The chain links TRBV4-1 to TRBJ1-1; D is undetermined. The V end was cut by 1 base, the J end by 3 bases, with 9 bases between. The germline V gene encodes CDR1 MGHRA and CDR2 YSYEKL. The CDR3 sequence is 14 residues long. The CDR3 DNA is TGCGCCAGCAGCCAAGGCGGCGGTTACACTGAAGCTTTCTTT. Protein sequence: CASSQGGGYTEAFF.

This clonotype was counted only a few times. The V gene is TRBV7-3, the J gene TRBJ2-1; D might be TRBD1 (5 bases). The V gene lost 0 bases and the J gene lost 8 bases, with 14 bases spanning the gap. From germline, CDR1 is SGHTA and CDR2 FQGTGA. The CDR3 extends over 15 amino acids. The CDR3 DNA reads TGTGCCAGCAGCTTAACAGGGGTAGGACAATATGAGCAGTTCTTC. It is translated as CASSLTGVGQYEQFF.

The chain links TRBV7-6 to TRBJ2-2; D tentatively fits TRBD1 or TRBD2 (5 bases each). This CDR3 has 16 residues. Germline V gives CDR1 SGHVS, CDR2 FNYEAQ. The V end was cut by 4 bases, the J end by 1 base, with 13 bases between. CDR3 nucleotides: TGTGCCAGCAGCTCGGGACCCGCCTTGAACACCGGGGAGCTGTTTTTT. Translated: CASSSGPALNTGELFF.

The genes are TRBV7-9 and TRBJ1-1, with D unresolved. Trimming pared 3 bases from V and 10 bases from J, leaving 12 bases between. Germline V gene sequence: CDR1 SEHNR, CDR2 FQNEAQ (reference sequence). The CDR3 covers 12 residues. DNA of the CDR3: TGTGCCAGCAGCTTTTGGGGTTTGGGAGCTTTCTTT. Translation gives CASSFWGLGAFF. Full variable domain (missing parts from reference TRBV7-9 and TRBJ1-1): DTGVSQNPRHKITKRGQNVTFRCDPISEHNRLYWYRQTLGQGPEFLTYFQNEAQLEKSRLLSDRFSAERPKGSFSTLEIQRTEQGDSAMYLCASSFWGLGAFFGQGTRLTVV.

This clonotype was seen only a few times. The J gene is TRBJ1-2, the V gene TRBV4-1; D is possibly TRBD1 (6 bases). Looked up from germline, CDR1 is MGHRA and CDR2 is YSYEKL. This CDR3 spans 16 amino acids. The ends were cut back, 3 bases at V and 3 bases at J, with 17 bases in the middle. CDR3 coding DNA: TGCGCCAGCAGCCACGATAAGGGGGGTTTGGACTATGGCTACACCTTC. Protein product: CASSHDKGGLDYGYTF.

This clonotype turned up a few times. CDR3 nucleotides: TGTGCCAGCAGTTTTCCCCGGGACATCACCTACGAGCAGTACGTC. As protein: CASSFPRDITYEQYV. This chain uses TRBV28 with TRBJ2-7, with D maybe TRBD1 (6 bases). The CDR3 covers 15 residues. Germline V gene lookup returns CDR1 MDHEN and CDR2 SYDVKM. V lost 3 bases and J 2 bases, leaving 14 bases between the germline ends.

The J gene is TRBJ2-3, the V gene TRBV19; D may be TRBD2 (7 bases). This CDR3 contains 15 residues. Looked up from germline, CDR1 is LNHDA and CDR2 is SQIVND (reference sequence). The ends were cut back, 3 bases at V and 4 bases at J, with 14 bases in the middle. Here the CDR3 DNA reads TGTGCCAGTAGTATTTCGGGGGGCGTCCCAGATACGCAGTATTTT. This translates into CASSISGGVPDTQYF.

This clonotype occurred a few times. The J gene is TRBJ2-7, the V gene TRBV27, with 7 nucleotides matching TRBD1. Per germline, CDR1 MNHEY and CDR2 SMNVEV (reference sequence). The V gene end was trimmed by 5 bases and the J gene end by 0 bases; junction bases not matched to a gene: 10. The CDR3 totals 16 residues. CDR3 coding DNA: TGTGCCAGCAGTCCCTCGACAGGGTCTAGCTCCTACGAGCAGTACGTC. This translates into CASSPSTGSSSYEQYV.